What follows are 9 T cell receptor beta chains derived from one specimen sequenced in a study of Ad26.COV2.S vaccination and SARS-CoV-2 variants. Profiled with immunoSEQ multiplex PCR; TCRdb holds only in-frame clones, not every one. This table has around 350,000 clones, more than 75% appearing once. Documented treatment: about 20 received Ad26.COV2.S at low or high dose, single or two shots; 5 received placebo; per-sample allocation not given. Collection of samples fell on day 63 after the first vaccine or placebo injection. The sample here was peripheral blood, taken in a trial of Ad26.COV2.S vaccine versus placebo. These receptor sequences come from a person between 18 and 65 years old who received the Ad26.COV2.S COVID-19 vaccine or a placebo.

This clone has a single count. This chain uses TRBV6-5 with TRBJ2-3; no firm D call. V was pared by 6 bases and J by 4 bases, with 14 bases between. From germline, CDR1 is MNHEY and CDR2 SVGAGI. This CDR3 has 14 residues. CDR3 sequence (DNA): TGTGCCAGCAGGGTGCAGTGGGAAGCAGATACGCAGTATTTT. Translating gives CASRVQWEADTQYF.

The chain links TRBV12-3 or TRBV12-4 to TRBJ1-2; D call uncertain. V dropped 3 bases and J dropped 5 bases, with 7 bases sitting between them. This CDR3 contains 12 residues. In DNA form, the CDR3 reads TGTGCCAGCAGTTTCGGGCAATATGGCTACACCTTC. Protein sequence: CASSFGQYGYTF.

Here the CDR3 DNA reads TGTGCCAGCACCCTCCCGGGACTCTATGGCTACACCTTC. Protein sequence: CASTLPGLYGYTF. J is TRBJ1-2 and V is TRBV5-5, with D perhaps matching TRBD1 (5 bases). This CDR3 has 13 residues. V was clipped by 6 bases and J by 4 bases, with 13 bases between them. Germline V gene lookup returns CDR1 SGHKS and CDR2 YYEKEE (reference sequence).

This clone appeared a single time. The V and J genes are TRBV28 and TRBJ2-2; TRBD2 matches 8 bases. CDR1 is MDHEN and CDR2 is SYDVKM in the germline V gene. V shed 0 bases and J 3 bases; nucleotides not matched to a gene: 12. This CDR3 is built from 19 residues. CDR3 amino acids: CASSLWGPPAGGYTGELFF. The CDR3 nucleotides read TGTGCCAGCAGTTTATGGGGACCGCCGGCGGGAGGTTACACCGGGGAGCTGTTTTTT.

The chain recombines TRBV5-1 with TRBJ2-2; TRBD1 aligns across 9 bases. Germline lookup yields CDR1 SGHRS and CDR2 YFSETQ. Germline trimming cut 6 bases from V and 4 bases from J; bases unmatched to any gene: 10. The CDR3 consists of 16 residues. The CDR3 DNA follows: TGCGCCAGCAAAGACCGGACAGGGGCTTTCACCGGGGAGCTGTTTTTT. Its protein is CASKDRTGAFTGELFF. The variable domain in full, completed from reference TRBV5-1 and TRBJ2-2, reads KAGVTQTPRYLIKTRGQQVTLSCSPISGHRSVSWYQQTPGQGLQFLFEYFSETQRNKGNFPGRFSGRQFSNSRSEMNVSTLELGDSALYLCASKDRTGAFTGELFFGEGSRLTVL.

This chain uses TRBV30 with TRBJ2-7; TRBD1 aligns across 7 bases. The V gene end was trimmed by 3 bases and the J gene end by 9 bases; junction bases not matched to a gene: 8. This CDR3 spans 12 amino acids. The V gene's germline CDR1 is GTSNPN and CDR2 SVGIG (reference sequence). The CDR3, as DNA: TGTGCCTGGAGCGAAAACAGGGACAGGCAGTACTTC. This codes for CAWSENRDRQYF.

The chain links TRBV4-3 to TRBJ2-2; the D is unclear. Trimming removed 0 bases from V and 4 bases from J, with 6 bases in between. The CDR3 is 14 residues long. Germline V gene lookup returns CDR1 LGHNA and CDR2 YSLEER. CDR3 protein: CASSQDRFTGELFF. In DNA, the CDR3 is TGCGCCAGCAGCCAAGACAGGTTCACCGGGGAGCTGTTTTTT.

This chain joins TRBV7-9 and TRBJ2-1; D unclear. The CDR3 is 19 residues long. Germline V gene data show CDR1 as SEHNR and CDR2 as FQNEAQ (reference sequence). V was clipped by 1 base and J by 0 bases, with 19 bases between them. The CDR3 DNA reads TGTGCCAGCAGCTTAGAGGTGGCAGTTAGGGCCAGCTCCTACAATGAGCAGTTCTTC. Its protein product is CASSLEVAVRASSYNEQFF. The full variable domain, in which reference TRBV7-9 and TRBJ2-1 provide the parts outside the CDR3, is DTGVSQNPRHKITKRGQNVTFRCDPISEHNRLYWYRQTLGQGPEFLTYFQNEAQLEKSRLLSDRFSAERPKGSFSTLEIQRTEQGDSAMYLCASSLEVAVRASSYNEQFFGPGTRLTVL.

The chain combines TRBV9 with TRBJ2-1; 13 nucleotides align to TRBD2. CDR1 and CDR2 (germline): SGDLS, YYNGEE. The ends lost 4 bases at V and 0 bases at J; junction bases unmatched: 13. The CDR3 extends over 20 amino acids. The DNA for the CDR3 is TGTGCCAGCAGCTCTGGACTAGCGGGGGCCCGAATGAGCTCCTACAATGAGCAGTTCTTC. This translates into CASSSGLAGARMSSYNEQFF.